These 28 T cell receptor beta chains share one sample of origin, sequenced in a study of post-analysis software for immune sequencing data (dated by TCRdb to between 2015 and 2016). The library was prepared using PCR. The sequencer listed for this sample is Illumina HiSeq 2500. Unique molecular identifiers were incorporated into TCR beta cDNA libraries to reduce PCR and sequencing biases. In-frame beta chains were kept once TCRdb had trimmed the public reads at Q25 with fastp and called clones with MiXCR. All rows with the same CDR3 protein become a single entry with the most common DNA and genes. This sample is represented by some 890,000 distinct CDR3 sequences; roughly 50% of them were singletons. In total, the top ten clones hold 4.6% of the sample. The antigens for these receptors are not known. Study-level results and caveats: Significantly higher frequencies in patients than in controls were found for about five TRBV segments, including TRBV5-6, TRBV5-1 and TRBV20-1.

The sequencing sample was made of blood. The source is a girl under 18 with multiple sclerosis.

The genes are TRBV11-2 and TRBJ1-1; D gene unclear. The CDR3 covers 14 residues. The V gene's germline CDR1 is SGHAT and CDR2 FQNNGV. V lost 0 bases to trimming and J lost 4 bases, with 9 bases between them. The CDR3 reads CASSLEGVSTEAFF. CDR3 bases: TGTGCCAGCAGCTTAGAGGGAGTGAGCACTGAAGCTTTCTTT.

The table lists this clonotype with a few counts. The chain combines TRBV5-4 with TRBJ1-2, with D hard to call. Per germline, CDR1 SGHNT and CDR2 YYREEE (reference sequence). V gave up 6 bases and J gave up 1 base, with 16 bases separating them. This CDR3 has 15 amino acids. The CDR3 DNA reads TGTGCCAGCACTCTGGCAACAGCGCATAACTATGGCTACACCTTC. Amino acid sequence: CASTLATAHNYGYTF.

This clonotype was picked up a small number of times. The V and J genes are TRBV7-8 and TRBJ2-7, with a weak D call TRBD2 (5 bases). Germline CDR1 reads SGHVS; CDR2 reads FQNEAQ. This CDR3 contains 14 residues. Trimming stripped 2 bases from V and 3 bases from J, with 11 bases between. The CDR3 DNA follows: TGTGCCAGCAGCTTATCCGGGATCCTCTACGAGCAGTACTTC. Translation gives CASSLSGILYEQYF.

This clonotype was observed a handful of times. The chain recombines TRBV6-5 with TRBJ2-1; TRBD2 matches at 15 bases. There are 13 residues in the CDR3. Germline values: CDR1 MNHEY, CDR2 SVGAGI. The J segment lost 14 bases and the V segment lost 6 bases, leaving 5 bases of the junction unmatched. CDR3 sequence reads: CASRTGLAGGEFF. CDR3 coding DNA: TGTGCCAGCAGGACCGGACTAGCGGGAGGGGAGTTCTTC.

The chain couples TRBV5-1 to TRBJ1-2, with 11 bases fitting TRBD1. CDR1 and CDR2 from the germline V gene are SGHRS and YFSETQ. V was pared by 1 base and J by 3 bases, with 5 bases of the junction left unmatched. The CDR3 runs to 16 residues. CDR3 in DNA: TGCGCCAGCAGCTTGCAGGACAGGGGGCTAGACTATGGCTACACCTTC. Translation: CASSLQDRGLDYGYTF.

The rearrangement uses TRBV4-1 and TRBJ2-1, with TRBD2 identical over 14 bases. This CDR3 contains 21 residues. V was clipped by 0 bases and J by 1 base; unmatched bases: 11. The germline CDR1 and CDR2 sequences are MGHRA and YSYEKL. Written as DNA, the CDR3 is TGCGCCAGCAGCCAAGATCCAACGGGACTAGCGGGAGTGGGGTCCTACAATGAGCAGTTCTTC. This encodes CASSQDPTGLAGVGSYNEQFF.

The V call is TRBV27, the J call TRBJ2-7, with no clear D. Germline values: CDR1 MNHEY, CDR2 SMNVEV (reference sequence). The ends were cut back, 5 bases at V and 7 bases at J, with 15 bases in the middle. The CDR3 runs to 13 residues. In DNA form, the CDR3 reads TGTGCCAGCAGTAGGGCCAGAGGTTGGGAGCAGTACTTC. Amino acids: CASSRARGWEQYF.

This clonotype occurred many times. The CDR3 spells CASSLGGGTQYF. The CDR3 DNA sequence: TGTGCCAGCAGTCTGGGGGGAGGGACCCAGTACTTC. The rearrangement uses TRBV7-2 and TRBJ2-5, with a weak D call TRBD2 (6 bases). Germline V CDR1 and CDR2: SGHTA, FQGNSA. The CDR3 sequence is 12 residues long. Trimming left V 6 bases short and J 7 bases short, with 12 bases between.

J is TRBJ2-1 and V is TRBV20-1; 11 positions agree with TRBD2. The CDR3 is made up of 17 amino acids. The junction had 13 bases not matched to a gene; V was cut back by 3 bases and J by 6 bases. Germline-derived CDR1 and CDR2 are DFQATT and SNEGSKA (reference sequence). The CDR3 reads CSASWGRGTSGCNEQFF. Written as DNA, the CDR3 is TGCAGTGCTAGTTGGGGTCGGGGGACTAGCGGCTGCAATGAGCAGTTCTTC.

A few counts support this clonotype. The CDR3 loop reads CAWSPQMEQFF. The DNA of the CDR3 is TGTGCCTGGAGTCCACAGATGGAGCAGTTCTTC. This chain uses TRBV30 with TRBJ2-1; D gene unclear. V was cut by 2 bases and J by 10 bases, with 9 bases left in between. From germline, CDR1 is GTSNPN and CDR2 SVGIG (reference sequence). The CDR3 consists of 11 residues.

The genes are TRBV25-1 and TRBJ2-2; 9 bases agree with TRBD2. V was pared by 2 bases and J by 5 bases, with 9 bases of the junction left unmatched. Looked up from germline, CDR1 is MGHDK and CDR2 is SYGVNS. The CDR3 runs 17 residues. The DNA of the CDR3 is TGTGCCAGCAGTGAAACAAAGCGGCTAGCGGGGACCGGGGAGCTGTTTTTT. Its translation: CASSETKRLAGTGELFF.

The CDR3 region has the DNA TGTGCCAGCAGCTTATGGCAGGTAGTAGGTGGCTACACCTTC. Protein product: CASSLWQVVGGYTF. This rearrangement joins TRBV7-2 to TRBJ1-2; D remains ambiguous. V dropped 2 bases and J dropped 7 bases, with 14 bases sitting between them. The CDR3 totals 14 residues. In germline, CDR1 is SGHTA, CDR2 FQGNSA. Based on the CDR3 plus reference TRBV7-2 and TRBJ1-2, the full variable domain is GAGVSQSPSNKVTEKGKDVELRCDPISGHTALYWYRQSLGQGLEFLIYFQGNSAPDKSGLPSDRFSAERTGGSVSTLTIQRTQQEDSAVYLCASSLWQVVGGYTFGSGTRLTVV.

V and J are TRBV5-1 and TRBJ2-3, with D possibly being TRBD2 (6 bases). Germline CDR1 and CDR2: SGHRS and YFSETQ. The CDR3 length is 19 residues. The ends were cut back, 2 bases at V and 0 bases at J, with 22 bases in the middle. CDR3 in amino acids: CASSLLVYRLARSTDTQYF. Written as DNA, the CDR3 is TGCGCCAGCAGCTTACTGGTATATCGGCTAGCGCGAAGCACAGATACGCAGTATTTT.

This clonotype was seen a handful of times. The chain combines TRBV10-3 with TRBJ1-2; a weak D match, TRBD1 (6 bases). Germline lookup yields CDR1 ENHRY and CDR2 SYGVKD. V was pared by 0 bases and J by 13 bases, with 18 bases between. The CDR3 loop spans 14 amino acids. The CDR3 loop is CAISESTGSTHVTF. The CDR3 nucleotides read TGTGCCATCAGTGAGTCCACAGGGAGCACTCATGTCACCTTC.

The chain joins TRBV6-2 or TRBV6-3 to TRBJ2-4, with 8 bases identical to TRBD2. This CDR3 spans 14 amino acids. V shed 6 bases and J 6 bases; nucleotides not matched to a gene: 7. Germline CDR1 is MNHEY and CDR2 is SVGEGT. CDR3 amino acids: CASRTTGLVNIQYF. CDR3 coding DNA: TGTGCCAGCAGAACCACGGGACTAGTAAACATTCAGTACTTC.

The CDR3 spells CATSEDTGALTEAFF. The CDR3, as DNA: TGTGCCACCAGCGAGGATACAGGGGCGCTCACTGAAGCTTTCTTT. The chain links TRBV15 to TRBJ1-1, with 7 nucleotides matching TRBD1. This CDR3 spans 15 amino acids. The V gene's germline CDR1 is LNHNV and CDR2 YYDKDF (reference sequence). J was trimmed by 4 bases and V by 5 bases; bases with no gene match: 10. Supplemented by reference TRBV15 and TRBJ1-1, the full variable domain reads DAMVIQNPRYQVTQFGKPVTLSCSQTLNHNVMYWYQQKSSQAPKLLFHYYDKDFNNEADTPDNFQSRRPNTSFCFLDIRSPGLGDTAMYLCATSEDTGALTEAFFGQGTRLTVV.

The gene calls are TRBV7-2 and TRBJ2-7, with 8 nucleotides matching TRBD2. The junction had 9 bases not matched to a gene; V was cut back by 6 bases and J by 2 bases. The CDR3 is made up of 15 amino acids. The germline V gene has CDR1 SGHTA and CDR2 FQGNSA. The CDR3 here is CASRKAGGTTYEQYF. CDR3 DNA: TGTGCCAGCAGAAAGGCGGGGGGCACAACCTACGAGCAGTACTTC.

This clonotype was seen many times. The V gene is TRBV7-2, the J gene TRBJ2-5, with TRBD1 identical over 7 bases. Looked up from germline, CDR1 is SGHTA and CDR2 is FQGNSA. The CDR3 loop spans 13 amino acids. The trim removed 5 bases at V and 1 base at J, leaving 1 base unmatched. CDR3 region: CASSRDSQETQYF. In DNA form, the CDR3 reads TGTGCCAGCAGCCGGGACAGCCAAGAGACCCAGTACTTC.

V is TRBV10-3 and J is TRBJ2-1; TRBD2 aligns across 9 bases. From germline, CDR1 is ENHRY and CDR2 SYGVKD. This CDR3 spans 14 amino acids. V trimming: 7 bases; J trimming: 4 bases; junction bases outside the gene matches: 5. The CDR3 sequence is CAIKGSGSYNEQFF. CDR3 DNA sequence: TGTGCCATCAAAGGTAGCGGGAGTTACAATGAGCAGTTCTTC.

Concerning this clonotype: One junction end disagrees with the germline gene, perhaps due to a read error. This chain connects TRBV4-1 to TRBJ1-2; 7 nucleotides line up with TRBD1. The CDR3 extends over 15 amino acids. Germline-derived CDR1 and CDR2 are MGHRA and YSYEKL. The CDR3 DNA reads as TGCGCTAGCAGCGGCCGGGACAGAGGAAGCTATGGCTACACCTTC. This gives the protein CASSGRDRGSYGYTF.

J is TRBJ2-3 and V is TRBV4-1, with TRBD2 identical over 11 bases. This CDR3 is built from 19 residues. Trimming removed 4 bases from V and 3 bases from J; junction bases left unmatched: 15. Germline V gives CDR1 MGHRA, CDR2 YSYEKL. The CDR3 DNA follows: TGCGCCAGCAGCCGAATAGGGACTAGCGGTCCAAAGGCGACAGATACGCAGTATTTT. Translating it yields CASSRIGTSGPKATDTQYF.

CDR3 DNA: TGTGCCAGCAGCAGTAGACTAGCGGGAAATCTGAACGGGCAGTACTTC. Translating gives CASSSRLAGNLNGQYF. This chain joins TRBV7-9 and TRBJ2-5; 11 nucleotides agree with TRBD2. The V gene's germline CDR1 is SEHNR and CDR2 FQNEAQ (reference sequence). CDR3 length: 16 amino acids. The trim removed 5 bases at V and 11 bases at J, leaving 16 bases unmatched.

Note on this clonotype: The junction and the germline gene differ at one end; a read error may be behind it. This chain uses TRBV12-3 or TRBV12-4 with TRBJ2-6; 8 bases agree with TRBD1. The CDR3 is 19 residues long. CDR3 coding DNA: TGCGCCAGCAGTGCCCCCACCGACAGGGGTTCTGCTGGGGCCAACGTCCTGACTTTC. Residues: CASSAPTDRGSAGANVLTF.

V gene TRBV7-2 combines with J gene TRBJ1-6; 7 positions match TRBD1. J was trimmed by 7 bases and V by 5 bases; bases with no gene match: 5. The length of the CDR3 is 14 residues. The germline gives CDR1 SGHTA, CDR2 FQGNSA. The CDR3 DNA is TGTGCCAGCAGCCACGGGACAGAGAATTCACCCCTCCACTTT. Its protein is CASSHGTENSPLHF.

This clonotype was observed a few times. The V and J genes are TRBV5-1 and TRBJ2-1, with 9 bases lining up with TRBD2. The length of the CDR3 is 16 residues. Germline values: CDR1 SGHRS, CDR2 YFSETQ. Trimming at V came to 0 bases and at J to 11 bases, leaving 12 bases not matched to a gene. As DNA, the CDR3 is TGCGCCAGCAGCTTGGCAGTTAGCGGGAGACAAATCCAGCAGTTCTTC. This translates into CASSLAVSGRQIQQFF.

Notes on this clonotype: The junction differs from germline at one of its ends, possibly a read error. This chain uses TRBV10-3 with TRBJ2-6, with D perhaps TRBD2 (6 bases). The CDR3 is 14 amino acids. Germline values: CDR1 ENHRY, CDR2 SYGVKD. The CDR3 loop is CAISALAGANVRTF. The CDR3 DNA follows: TGTGCCATCAGTGCACTAGCTGGGGCCAACGTCCGGACTTTC.

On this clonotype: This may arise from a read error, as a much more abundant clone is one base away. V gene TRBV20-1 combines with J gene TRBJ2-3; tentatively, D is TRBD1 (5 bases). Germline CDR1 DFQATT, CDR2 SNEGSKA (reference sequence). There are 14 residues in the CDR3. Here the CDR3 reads CSARASTSTGTQYF. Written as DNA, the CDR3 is TGCAGTGCTAGGGCTAGTACATCCACAGGTACGCAGTATTTT.

CDR3 DNA sequence: TGTGCCAGCAGTCCCCGCGCGGACAGGGGGAACACTGAAGCTTTCTTT. Protein product: CASSPRADRGNTEAFF. V is TRBV12-3 or TRBV12-4 and J is TRBJ1-1, with 9 bases matching TRBD1. With V trimmed by 5 bases and J by 1 base, 8 bases remained unmatched. This CDR3 has 16 amino acids.